Shown below are 5 T cell receptor beta chains from a single sample sequenced in a study of radiation and T cells in renal cell carcinoma (dated by TCRdb to 2019 to 2021). Library preparation was by the immunoSEQ multiplex PCR assay. What TCRdb holds here is the immuneACCESS table cut down to in-frame rearrangements. Part of the clones is not present; checked against another copy, under half of the missing clones reflect an unresolved V gene, and the others are unexplained. The sample table contains approximately 49,000 clones; only one count was recorded for around three quarters of them. Jointly, the top ten make up about 30% of the sample. The time point label, as the study defines it: blood 2 weeks post-SBRT. The sample's treatment or condition, from its label and the paper: 15 Gy SBRT to primary tumor, nephrectomy 4 weeks later. Material: blood, obtained from a patient whose treatment included radiotherapy and nephrectomy. All receptors come from a woman aged 70-85 years with renal cell carcinoma.

This sequence joins TRBV18 and TRBJ2-1; unclear D gene. Germline-derived CDR1 and CDR2 are KGHSH and LQKENI. The V gene lost 0 bases and the J gene lost 7 bases, with 13 bases spanning the gap. CDR3 size: 15 residues. The CDR3 nucleotides are TGTGCCAGCTCACCACCGGGATCTGAACGAAATGAGCAGTTCTTC. Protein product: CASSPPGSERNEQFF. The whole variable domain, filled in from reference TRBV18 and TRBJ2-1, reads NAGVMQNPRHLVRRRGQEARLRCSPMKGHSHVYWYRQLPEEGLKFMVYLQKENIIDESGMPKERFSAEFPKEGPSILRIQQVVRGDSAAYFCASSPPGSERNEQFFGPGTRLTVL.

The gene calls are TRBV9 and TRBJ1-5, with 9 bases lining up with TRBD1. V lost 4 bases to trimming and J lost 4 bases; unmatched junction nucleotides: 9. Germline CDR1 and CDR2: SGDLS and YYNGEE. The CDR3 sequence is 16 residues long. The CDR3 sequence is CASSPGTGYPNQPQHF. The CDR3 DNA follows: TGTGCCAGCAGCCCAGGGACAGGGTATCCAAATCAGCCCCAGCATTTT.

This chain uses TRBV30 with TRBJ1-5; a weak D match, TRBD1 (6 bases). CDR1 GTSNPN and CDR2 SVGIG come from the germline V gene (reference sequence). The CDR3 extends over 15 amino acids. Trimming stripped 0 bases from V and 3 bases from J, with 12 bases between. The CDR3 DNA sequence: TGTGCCTGGAGTGTAGGAGCAGGGGCCAATCAGCCCCAGCATTTT. Protein sequence: CAWSVGAGANQPQHF. The full variable domain, in which reference TRBV30 and TRBJ1-5 provide the parts outside the CDR3, is SQTIHQWPATLVQPVGSPLSLECTVEGTSNPNLYWYRQAAGRGLQLLFYSVGIGQISSEVPQNLSASRPQDRQFILSSKKLLLSDSGFYLCAWSVGAGANQPQHFGDGTRLSIL.

The chain has TRBV19 and TRBJ1-2, with 9 bases that match TRBD1. Germline values: CDR1 LNHDA, CDR2 SQIVND (reference sequence). CDR3 length: 14 amino acids. The trim removed 4 bases at V and 9 bases at J, leaving 9 bases unmatched. The CDR3 loop reads CASSNTGGLASYTF. The CDR3 DNA reads as TGTGCCAGTAGTAATACAGGGGGCCTGGCCAGCTACACCTTC.

The chain is built from TRBV19 and TRBJ2-7; 7 bases line up with TRBD2. Germline CDR1 reads LNHDA; CDR2 reads SQIVND (reference sequence). V was clipped by 11 bases and J by 2 bases; unmatched bases: 12. There are 14 residues in the CDR3. The chain's CDR3 is CASQGAGTTYEQYF. As DNA, the CDR3 is TGTGCCTCGCAAGGAGCCGGGACTACCTACGAGCAGTACTTC.